The rows below give T cell receptor beta chains drawn from one sample of a study of breast tumors, draining lymph nodes, adjacent tissues. TCRdb recomputed calls from the multiplex PCR reads with MiXCR, one row per CDR3 protein. The table shows 20,000 or so distinct CDR3 sequences, with approximately 41% occurring only once. The sequenced material came from breast tumor tissue. The receptors originated from a female donor with breast cancer. Some clones in this sample may be carry-over from other donors' samples. The CDR3 runs from the conserved cysteine through the conserved F or W. D genes are given only for firm matches. Some rows have no size entry. The others give once, few or many, or a class for an expanded clone.

CDR3nt: TGTGCCAGCAGCTTAGGGGTGAACACCGGGGAGCTGTTTTTT
CDR3aa: CASSLGVNTGELFF
d_gene: NA
abundance: NA
j_gene: TRBJ2-2
v_gene: TRBV7-2

CDR3nt: TGTGCCAGCAGTGACGGAACAGGGGATGGCTACACCTTC
CDR3aa: CASSDGTGDGYTF
d_gene: TRBD1
abundance: many
j_gene: TRBJ1-2
v_gene: TRBV6-1

CDR3nt: TGTGCCAGCAGTGAAGGCCGGTTTGAGAGTGGCTACACCTTC
CDR3aa: CASSEGRFESGYTF
d_gene: NA
abundance: NA
j_gene: TRBJ1-2
v_gene: TRBV2

CDR3nt: TGTGCCAGCAGTTTTATGGGGGTTTCGGCGGGTTACGAGCAGTACTTC
CDR3aa: CASSFMGVSAGYEQYF
d_gene: NA
abundance: many
j_gene: TRBJ2-7
v_gene: TRBV27

CDR3nt: TGTGCCTGGAGGGGGACGGATAATTCACCCCTCCACTTT
CDR3aa: CAWRGTDNSPLHF
d_gene: NA
abundance: many
j_gene: TRBJ1-6
v_gene: TRBV30

CDR3nt: TGTGCCAGCAGCTTAACAGGGTTGGATTTCTCTGGGGCCAACGTCCTGACTTTC
CDR3aa: CASSLTGLDFSGANVLTF
d_gene: NA
abundance: many
j_gene: TRBJ2-6
v_gene: TRBV7-8

CDR3nt: TGTGCCAGCAGTTTGCGGGGTCGGACTCAGCCCCAGCATTTT
CDR3aa: CASSLRGRTQPQHF
d_gene: NA
abundance: NA
j_gene: TRBJ1-5
v_gene: TRBV12-3/TRBV12-4

CDR3nt: TGTGCCACCAGTGATCGGGACAGGGGGTCTAGGAATGAGCAGTTCTTC
CDR3aa: CATSDRDRGSRNEQFF
d_gene: TRBD1
abundance: medium-sized
j_gene: TRBJ2-1
v_gene: TRBV24-1

CDR3nt: TGTGCCAGCAGCCCTCAAGGTCGGGGGACTAGCGGGGCCGGGGAGCTGTTTTTT
CDR3aa: CASSPQGRGTSGAGELFF
d_gene: TRBD2
abundance: NA
j_gene: TRBJ2-2
v_gene: TRBV7-9

CDR3nt: TGTGCCAGCAGGGGGATCGCCTTAGCGGGAGAAGAGACCCAGTACTTC
CDR3aa: CASRGIALAGEETQYF
d_gene: TRBD2
abundance: NA
j_gene: TRBJ2-5
v_gene: TRBV7-3

CDR3nt: TGTGCCAGTAGTACCCGCCCCGTCGCACAAGATACGCAGTATTTT
CDR3aa: CASSTRPVAQDTQYF
d_gene: NA
abundance: many
j_gene: TRBJ2-3
v_gene: TRBV19

CDR3nt: TGTGCCAGCAGCTTAGGTCGAGCGGGAAGCACAGATACGCAGTATTTT
CDR3aa: CASSLGRAGSTDTQYF
d_gene: TRBD2
abundance: once
j_gene: TRBJ2-3
v_gene: TRBV7-9

CDR3nt: TGTGCCAGCAGCCCGAGACTAGCGGCAGTAGGAGAGACCCAGTACTTC
CDR3aa: CASSPRLAAVGETQYF
d_gene: TRBD2
abundance: many
j_gene: TRBJ2-5
v_gene: TRBV11-1

CDR3nt: TGCGCCAGCAGCCAAGGGCAGGGGGACAGCGCTTCACCCCTCCACTTT
CDR3aa: CASSQGQGDSASPLHF
d_gene: TRBD1
abundance: medium-sized
j_gene: TRBJ1-6
v_gene: TRBV4-3

CDR3nt: TGTGCCAGCGGGAGGGCTAAGTTAAGGACCTACGAGCAGTACTTC
CDR3aa: CASGRAKLRTYEQYF
d_gene: TRBD2
abundance: NA
j_gene: TRBJ2-7
v_gene: TRBV2

CDR3nt: TGTGCCAGCAGCGGATACGGACCTCAAGAGACCCAGTACTTC
CDR3aa: CASSGYGPQETQYF
d_gene: NA
abundance: many
j_gene: TRBJ2-5
v_gene: TRBV9

CDR3nt: TGTGCCAGCAGCGTAGACGACAGTAACTATGGCTACACCTTC
CDR3aa: CASSVDDSNYGYTF
d_gene: NA
abundance: medium-sized
j_gene: TRBJ1-2
v_gene: TRBV9

CDR3nt: TGTGCCAGCAGTCCAGGCCGACTAGCGGACACCAATGAGCAGTTCTTC
CDR3aa: CASSPGRLADTNEQFF
d_gene: TRBD2
abundance: NA
j_gene: TRBJ2-1
v_gene: TRBV7-9

CDR3nt: TGTGCCAGCAGCTCCGCAGGGTTGGATGGCTACACCTTC
CDR3aa: CASSSAGLDGYTF
d_gene: NA
abundance: NA
j_gene: TRBJ1-2
v_gene: TRBV7-2

CDR3nt: TGTGCCAGCAGCCATCCTAGGGGGACAGGGGATGAAAAACTGTTTTTT
CDR3aa: CASSHPRGTGDEKLFF
d_gene: TRBD1
abundance: large
j_gene: TRBJ1-4
v_gene: TRBV7-9

CDR3nt: TGTGCCAGCATTACTACGACCCTCCAAGCTTTCTTT
CDR3aa: CASITTTLQAFF
d_gene: NA
abundance: few
j_gene: TRBJ1-1
v_gene: TRBV6-1

CDR3nt: TGTGCCAGCAGCTTCGGGGTCGGACAGGGAAGGTTTGGGAATGAGCAGTTCTTC
CDR3aa: CASSFGVGQGRFGNEQFF
d_gene: TRBD1
abundance: many
j_gene: TRBJ2-1
v_gene: TRBV7-8

CDR3nt: TGTGCCAGCAGCTTCGCGCGGGGATACAATGAGCAGTTCTTC
CDR3aa: CASSFARGYNEQFF
d_gene: NA
abundance: many
j_gene: TRBJ2-1
v_gene: TRBV7-2

CDR3nt: TGCAGCGTTGAGGAAGGGGCCCAGCCTTACGAGCAGTACTTC
CDR3aa: CSVEEGAQPYEQYF
d_gene: NA
abundance: few
j_gene: TRBJ2-7
v_gene: TRBV29-1

CDR3nt: TGTGCCAGCAGCCCGACCGGGACAGGATCACCCCTCCACTTT
CDR3aa: CASSPTGTGSPLHF
d_gene: TRBD1
abundance: NA
j_gene: TRBJ1-6
v_gene: TRBV5-8

CDR3nt: TGCAGTGCTGGCGCCCAAGGTACGCAGTATTTT
CDR3aa: CSAGAQGTQYF
d_gene: NA
abundance: NA
j_gene: TRBJ2-3
v_gene: TRBV20-1

CDR3nt: TGCAGTGCTAGAAGCGGGGAGTTTAATGAAAAACTGTTTTTT
CDR3aa: CSARSGEFNEKLFF
d_gene: NA
abundance: many
j_gene: TRBJ1-4
v_gene: TRBV20-1

CDR3nt: TGTGCCAGTAGTTTGGGGGGTGGAAATAACTATGGCTACACCTTC
CDR3aa: CASSLGGGNNYGYTF
d_gene: NA
abundance: NA
j_gene: TRBJ1-2
v_gene: TRBV19

CDR3nt: TGTGCCAGCAGCTCAGGCGGGAGGGGCCATGAGCAGTTCTTC
CDR3aa: CASSSGGRGHEQFF
d_gene: TRBD2
abundance: NA
j_gene: TRBJ2-1
v_gene: TRBV7-9